This TCR beta chain originates from a study of T-cell reconstitution after alpha-beta-depleted transplantation in children. This clonotype was seen at least ten times. Its target is unknown. Study findings and constraints: In some patients, recipient T cells and intrathymic progenitors surviving conditioning explained high day-60 diversity. T-cell numbers and diversity, one year after transplant, stemmed largely from T cells that were newly produced. Several hundred expanded graft clones reportedly were the source of alpha-beta T cells about two months after transplant.

The CDR3 consists of 15 residues. Germline V gene lookup returns CDR1 SGDLS and CDR2 YYNGEE. Unique molecular identifiers tagged the TCRbeta library. TCRdb reanalysed the PCR reads using MiXCR and keeps one entry per CDR3 protein. The table lists around 64,000 distinct CDR3 sequences, about a tenth of them singletons. The material sequenced was PBMCs, taken before TCRalphabeta/CD19-depleted stem cell transplant. The TCR was taken from a boy between 10 and 17 years old with acute myeloid leukemia, due to receive a stem cell transplant. V usage is TRBV9 and J usage is TRBJ1-5, with D perhaps matching TRBD1 (5 bases). The DNA end is a closer match to TRBJ2-3, so the J assignment may be wrong. The CDR3 DNA reads as TGTGCCAGCAGCGTAGGAACAGGTAGCAATCAGCCCCAGTATTTT. Protein product: CASSVGTGSNQPQYF.